This TCR beta chain was sequenced for a study of early T cells in non-severe SARS-CoV-2 infection. In its sample, this clonotype was seen a few times. Unique molecular identifiers tagged individual cDNA molecules. TCRdb used MiXCR to reprocess the 5' RACE reads, holding one entry per CDR3 protein. This sample has 80,000 or so distinct CDR3 sequences, with 5.5% to 7.5% found just once. The CDR3 runs to 15 residues. V lost 3 bases to trimming and J lost 3 bases, with 12 bases between them. This TCR was recovered from an adult who was a healthcare worker with PCR-confirmed SARS-CoV-2 infection or an uninfected control (not recorded which). The specimen sequenced was whole blood. This chain connects TRBV12-3 or TRBV12-4 to TRBJ1-5; D unclear. The CDR3: CASSLGRWDNQPQHF. For the CDR3, the DNA is TGTGCCAGCAGTTTGGGCAGGTGGGACAATCAGCCCCAGCATTTT.